This T cell receptor beta chain was captured by sequencing in a study of T cells in women clearing cervical HPV infection. Study-wide points: Cases carried less TRBV6-7 than controls: roughly 0.11% versus 0.16%.

Turning to this clone: No antigen is known for it. The sequenced fragment ends 3 residues before the CDR3 boundary, so the rest is inferred from the germline J gene.

Here immunoSEQ multiplex PCR was the method, and the copy in TCRdb shows in-frame clones only, minus some. Recorded for this sample: 15,000 to 20,000 clones. Germline values: CDR1 KGHSH, CDR2 LQKENI. The CDR3 has 13 amino acids. V usage is TRBV18 and J usage is TRBJ1-2; possibly TRBD1 for D (5 bases). This TCR was sampled from a woman between 18 and 75 years old with a cervical HPV16 infection that either progressed to CIN3+ or cleared (not recorded which). Specimen: blood buffy coat. CDR3 DNA, as far as it was read: TGTGCCAGCTCACCAAAGCAAGGGGTAGAC. It yields the protein CASSPKQGVD. The full CDR3 sequence reads CASSPKQGVDYTF.